This record concerns one TCR beta chain sequence. Antigen specificity is unknown. This table comes from immunoSEQ multiplex PCR, and its TCRdb copy is limited to in-frame clones, with some not included. The sample carries roughly 1,600,000 clones, about 98.5% recorded once. The data are from a study of shared clonotypes between healthy human individuals. Overall study context: Each donor contributed plates that comprised three CD4 naive, three CD4 memory, two CD8 naive and one CD8 memory.

CDR1 and CDR2 from the germline V gene are SGHNT and YYREEE (reference sequence). The V gene lost 0 bases and the J gene lost 3 bases, with 13 bases spanning the gap. This CDR3 region has 17 residues. Study results and limitations: Read depth was anticipated to influence clonotype sharing among donors. Researchers found naive subsets generally carried larger estimated richness than memory subsets.

The clonotype was recovered from a man under 40 in good health. The sample consisted of naive CD4+ T cells sorted from blood. The subset is: CD45RA+ positively selected. The V and J genes are TRBV5-4 and TRBJ2-6, with D uncertain. Written as DNA, the CDR3 is TGTGCCAGCAGCTTGGGCGGAGTGGCAGTTGGGGCCAACGTCCTGACTTTC. It codes for CASSLGGVAVGANVLTF.